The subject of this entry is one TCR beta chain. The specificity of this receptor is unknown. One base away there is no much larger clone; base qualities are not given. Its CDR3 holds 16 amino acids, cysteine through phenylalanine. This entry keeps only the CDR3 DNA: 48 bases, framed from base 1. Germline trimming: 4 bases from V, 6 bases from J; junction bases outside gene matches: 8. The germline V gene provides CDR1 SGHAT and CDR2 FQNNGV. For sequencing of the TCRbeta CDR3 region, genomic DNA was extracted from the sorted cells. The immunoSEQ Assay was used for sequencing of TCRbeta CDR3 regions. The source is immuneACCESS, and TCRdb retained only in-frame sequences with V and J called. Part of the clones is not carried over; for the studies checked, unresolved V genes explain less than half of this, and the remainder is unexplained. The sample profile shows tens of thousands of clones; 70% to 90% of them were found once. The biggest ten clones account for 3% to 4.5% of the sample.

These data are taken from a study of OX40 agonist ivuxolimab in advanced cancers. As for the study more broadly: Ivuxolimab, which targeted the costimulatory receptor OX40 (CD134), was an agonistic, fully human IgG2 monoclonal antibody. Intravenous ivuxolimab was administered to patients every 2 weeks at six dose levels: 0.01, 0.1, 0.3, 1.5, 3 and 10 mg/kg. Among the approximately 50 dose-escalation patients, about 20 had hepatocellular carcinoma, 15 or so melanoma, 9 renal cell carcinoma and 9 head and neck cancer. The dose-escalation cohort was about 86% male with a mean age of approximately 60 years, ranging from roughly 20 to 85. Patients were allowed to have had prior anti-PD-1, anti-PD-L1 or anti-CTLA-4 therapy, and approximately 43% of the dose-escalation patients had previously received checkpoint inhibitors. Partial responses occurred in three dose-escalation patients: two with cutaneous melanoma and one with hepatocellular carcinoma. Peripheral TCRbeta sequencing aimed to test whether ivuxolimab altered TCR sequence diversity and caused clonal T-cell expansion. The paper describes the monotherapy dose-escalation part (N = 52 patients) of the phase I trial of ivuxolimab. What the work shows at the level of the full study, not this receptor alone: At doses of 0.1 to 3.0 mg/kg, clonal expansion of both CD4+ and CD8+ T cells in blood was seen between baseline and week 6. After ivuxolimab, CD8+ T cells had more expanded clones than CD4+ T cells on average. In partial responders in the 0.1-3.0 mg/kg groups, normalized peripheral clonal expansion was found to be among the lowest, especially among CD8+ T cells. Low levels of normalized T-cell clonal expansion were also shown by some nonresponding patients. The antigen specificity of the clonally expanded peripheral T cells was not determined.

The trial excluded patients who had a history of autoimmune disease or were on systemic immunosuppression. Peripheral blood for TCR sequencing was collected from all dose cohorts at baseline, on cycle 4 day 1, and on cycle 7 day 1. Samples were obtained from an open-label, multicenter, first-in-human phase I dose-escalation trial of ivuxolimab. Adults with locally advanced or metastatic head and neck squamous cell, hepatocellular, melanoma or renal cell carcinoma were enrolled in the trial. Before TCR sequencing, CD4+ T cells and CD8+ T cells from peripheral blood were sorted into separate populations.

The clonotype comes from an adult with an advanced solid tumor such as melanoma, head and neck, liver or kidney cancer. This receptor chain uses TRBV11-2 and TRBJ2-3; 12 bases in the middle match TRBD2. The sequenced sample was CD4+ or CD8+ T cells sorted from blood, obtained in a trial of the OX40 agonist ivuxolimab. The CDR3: CASSSPTSGRWDTQYF. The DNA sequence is TGTGCCAGCAGCTCACCAACTAGCGGGAGGTGGGATACGCAGTATTTT.